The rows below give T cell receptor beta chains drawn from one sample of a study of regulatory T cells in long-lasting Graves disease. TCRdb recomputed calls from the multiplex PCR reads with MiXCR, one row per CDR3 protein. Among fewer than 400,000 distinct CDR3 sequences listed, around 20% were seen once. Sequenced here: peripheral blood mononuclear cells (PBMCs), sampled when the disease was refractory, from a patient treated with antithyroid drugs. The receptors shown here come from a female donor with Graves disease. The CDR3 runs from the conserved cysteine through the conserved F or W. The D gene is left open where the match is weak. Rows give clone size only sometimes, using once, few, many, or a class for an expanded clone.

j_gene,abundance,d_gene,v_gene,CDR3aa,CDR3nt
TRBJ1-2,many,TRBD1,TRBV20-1,CSAIPDRGGGYTF,TGCAGTGCTATACCGGACAGGGGGGGAGGCTACACCTTC
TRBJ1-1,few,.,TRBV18,CASSPNVQGEAFF,TGTGCCAGCTCACCAAACGTACAGGGTGAAGCTTTCTTT
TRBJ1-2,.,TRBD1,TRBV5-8,CASSSPRGGIYGYTF,TGTGCCAGCAGCTCACCCAGGGGGGGCATCTATGGCTACACCTTC
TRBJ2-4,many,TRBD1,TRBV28,CASSPRQGVAKNIQYF,TGTGCCAGCAGTCCACGACAGGGGGTGGCCAAAAACATTCAGTACTTC
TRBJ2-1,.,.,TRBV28,CASSLSGKQFF,TGTGCCAGCAGTTTAAGCGGAAAGCAGTTCTTC
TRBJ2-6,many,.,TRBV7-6,CASSLTSPSGANVLTF,TGTGCCAGCAGCTTGACTTCGCCGTCTGGGGCCAACGTCCTGACTTTC
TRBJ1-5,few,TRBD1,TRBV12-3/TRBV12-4,CASRLDRDSNQPQHF,TGTGCCAGCAGACTTGACAGGGATAGCAATCAGCCCCAGCATTTT
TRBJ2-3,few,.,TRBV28,CASSLRDGTDTQYF,TGTGCCAGCAGTTTACGGGATGGCACAGATACGCAGTATTTT
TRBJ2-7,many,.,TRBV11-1,CASSLQGYNYEQYF,TGTGCCAGCAGCTTACAGGGGTACAACTACGAGCAGTACTTC
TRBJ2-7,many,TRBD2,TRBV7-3,CASSLGTSGSYEQYF,TGTGCCAGCAGTTTAGGGACTAGCGGGTCCTACGAGCAGTACTTC
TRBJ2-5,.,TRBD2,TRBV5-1,CASSYGLAAKQETQYF,TGCGCCAGCAGTTACGGACTAGCGGCAAAACAAGAGACCCAGTACTTC
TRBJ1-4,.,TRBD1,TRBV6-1,CASRGQGARGKLFF,TGTGCCAGCCGTGGACAGGGGGCGCGTGGGAAACTGTTTTTT
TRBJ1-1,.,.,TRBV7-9,CASSSHGGGTEAFF,TGTGCCAGCAGCTCCCACGGGGGAGGCACTGAAGCTTTCTTT
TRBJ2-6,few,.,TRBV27,CASSFAGAGRANVLTF,TGTGCCAGCAGTTTTGCGGGGGCGGGGAGGGCCAACGTCCTGACTTTC
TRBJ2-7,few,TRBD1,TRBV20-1,CSVPLQGAHYEQYF,TGCAGTGTCCCGCTACAGGGGGCTCACTACGAGCAGTACTTC
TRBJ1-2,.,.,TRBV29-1,CSVTTVSNYGYTF,TGCAGCGTCACGACGGTATCTAACTATGGCTACACCTTC
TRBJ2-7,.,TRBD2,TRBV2,CASSVGLAGPLTYEQYF,TGTGCCAGCAGTGTTGGACTAGCGGGGCCCCTTACCTACGAGCAGTACTTC
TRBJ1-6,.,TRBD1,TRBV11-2,CASSQTRGPDSPLHF,TGTGCCAGCAGCCAAACCAGGGGGCCCGACTCACCCCTCCACTTT
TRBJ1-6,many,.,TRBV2,CASSEEFGSPLHF,TGTGCCAGCAGTGAAGAGTTTGGTTCACCCCTCCACTTT
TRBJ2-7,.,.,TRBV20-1,CSARGMFPYEQYF,TGCAGTGCTAGAGGAATGTTTCCCTACGAGCAGTACTTC
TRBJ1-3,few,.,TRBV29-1,CSVVDLSGNTIYF,TGCAGCGTTGTTGACCTCTCTGGAAACACCATATATTTT
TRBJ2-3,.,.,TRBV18,CASDPRGDTDTQYF,TGTGCCAGCGACCCGCGGGGTGACACAGATACGCAGTATTTT
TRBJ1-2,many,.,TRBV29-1,CSVEDPGVGWNGYTF,TGCAGCGTTGAAGATCCCGGGGTTGGCTGGAATGGCTACACCTTC
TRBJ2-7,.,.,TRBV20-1,CSARDLNSGGRYEQYF,TGCAGTGCTAGAGACCTCAACAGTGGGGGCCGCTACGAGCAGTACTTC
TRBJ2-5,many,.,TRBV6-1,CASSISGRKETQYF,TGTGCCAGCAGCATTAGCGGACGTAAAGAGACCCAGTACTTC
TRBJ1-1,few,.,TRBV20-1,CSAGPGGGMNTEAFF,TGCAGTGCTGGACCGGGAGGCGGGATGAACACTGAAGCTTTCTTT
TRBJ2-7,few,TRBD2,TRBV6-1,CASSWGGSSYEQYF,TGTGCCAGCTCATGGGGGGGATCTTCCTACGAGCAGTACTTC
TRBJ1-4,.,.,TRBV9,CASSQRLGDATNEKLFF,TGTGCCAGCAGCCAAAGGCTAGGAGATGCAACTAATGAAAAACTGTTTTTT
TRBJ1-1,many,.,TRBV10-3,CAIGTGNTEAFF,TGTGCCATCGGAACTGGAAACACTGAAGCTTTCTTT
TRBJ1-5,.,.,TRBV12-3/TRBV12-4,CASSPRQFDSNQPQHF,TGTGCCAGCAGTCCCCGACAGTTCGATAGCAATCAGCCCCAGCATTTT
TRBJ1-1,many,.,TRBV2,CASTGTRRSEAFF,TGTGCCAGCACGGGGACTCGCCGATCTGAAGCTTTCTTT
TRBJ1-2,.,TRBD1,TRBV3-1,CASSPGQGNWLDYGYTF,TGTGCCAGCAGCCCCGGACAGGGGAATTGGCTTGACTATGGCTACACCTTC
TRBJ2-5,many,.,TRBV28,CASSSSGGTGETQYF,.
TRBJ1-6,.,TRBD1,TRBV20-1,CSARLIGTAYNSPLHF,TGCAGTGCTAGACTAATCGGGACAGCCTATAATTCACCCCTCCACTTT
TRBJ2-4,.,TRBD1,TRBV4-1,CASSHWDRTKNIQYF,TGCGCCAGCAGCCACTGGGACAGGACCAAAAACATTCAGTACTTC
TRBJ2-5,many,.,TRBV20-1,CSASRQPGETQYF,TGCAGTGCTAGTAGGCAGCCCGGGGAGACCCAGTACTTC
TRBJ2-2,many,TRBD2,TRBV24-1,CATTSGGLATNTGELFF,TGTGCCACCACCTCGGGGGGGCTAGCGACCAACACCGGGGAGCTGTTTTTT
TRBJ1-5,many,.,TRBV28,CASSPRGWNQPQHF,TGTGCCAGCAGTCCTAGGGGCTGGAATCAGCCCCAGCATTTT
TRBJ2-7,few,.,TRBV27,CASSLTEHYEQYF,TGTGCCAGCAGTCTGACAGAACACTACGAGCAGTACTTC
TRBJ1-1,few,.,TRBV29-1,CSVERVTEAFF,TGCAGCGTTGAAAGAGTAACTGAAGCTTTCTTT